The source of this TCR beta chain is a study of blood T cell repertoires in COVID-19. About the study: Specimens from acute and convalescent COVID-19 originated in the United States, Italy and Spain.

Assay: immunoSEQ multiplex PCR; the TCRdb copy retains only in-frame clones and omits some. Here the sample spans about 120,000 clones, 79% being singletons. Germline CDR1 is LGHDT and CDR2 is YNNKEL (reference sequence). The CDR3 totals 18 residues. Trimming removed 1 base from V and 10 bases from J; junction bases left unmatched: 16. The sequencing sample was made of peripheral blood. This sequence joins TRBV3-1 (or the pseudogene TRBV3-2) and TRBJ1-6, with TRBD1 matching over 7 bases. The TCR sequence derives from a woman aged 80 or over with acute or convalescent COVID-19. For the CDR3, the DNA is TGTGCCAGCAGCCAAGCATATGCATCCGGGACAGTGGGGTCACCCCTCCACTTT. Its translation: CASSQAYASGTVGSPLHF.